This passage covers 6 T cell receptor beta chains from one sample sequenced in a study of vaccination and CD4 T cells after COVID-19. The time point was: late sampling 161 to 241 days after vaccination in a few convalescent patients. In TCRdb, the PCR reads were re-called with MiXCR into one record per CDR3 protein. Here the sample spans about 31,000 distinct CDR3 sequences, 49% being singletons. The specimen was CD4+ T cells from blood, collected about 7 months after SARS-CoV-2 vaccination. The receptors were gathered from a human donor who had recovered from COVID-19.

In its sample, this clonotype was seen a few times. The chain has TRBV20-1 and TRBJ1-2; a possible D gene is TRBD1 (6 bases). CDR3 length equals 14 residues. Germline values: CDR1 DFQATT, CDR2 SNEGSKA (reference sequence). The V end was cut by 0 bases, the J end by 5 bases, with 13 bases between. This CDR3 reads CSARDRGQLYGYTF. In DNA, the CDR3 is TGCAGTGCTAGAGATCGAGGACAGCTTTATGGCTACACCTTC.

The chain joins TRBV7-8 to TRBJ2-7; tentative D call: TRBD2 (5 bases). The CDR3 consists of 15 residues. Germline V gene data show CDR1 as SGHVS and CDR2 as FQNEAQ. V gave up 2 bases and J gave up 4 bases, with 15 bases separating them. DNA for the CDR3: TGTGCCAGCAGCTTAAGGCCTCTTACGGGGTACGAGCAGTACTTC. Translated, it gives CASSLRPLTGYEQYF.

J is TRBJ1-2 and V is TRBV7-9, with D unclear. Trimming took 5 bases from V and 6 from J, leaving 19 bases between them. In germline, CDR1 is SEHNR, CDR2 FQNEAQ (reference sequence). This CDR3 region has 15 residues. CDR3 region: CASSPNNRFLNGYTF. The CDR3 DNA follows: TGTGCCAGCAGCCCGAATAACAGATTTCTGAATGGCTACACCTTC.

V gene TRBV7-9 combines with J gene TRBJ2-1; TRBD2 matches at 7 bases. Looked up from germline, CDR1 is SEHNR and CDR2 is FQNEAQ (reference sequence). The CDR3 runs 14 residues. Trimming at V came to 3 bases and at J to 8 bases, leaving 7 bases not matched to a gene. CDR3 DNA: TGTGCCAGCAGCTTTTCCGCGGGAGTCGATGAGCAGTTCTTC. Residues: CASSFSAGVDEQFF.

This chain links TRBV18 with TRBJ2-5; TRBD2 matches 8 bases. Germline CDR1 is KGHSH and CDR2 is LQKENI. The V gene end was trimmed by 2 bases and the J gene end by 0 bases; junction bases not matched to a gene: 5. This CDR3 has 16 residues. CDR3 sequence (DNA): TGTGCCAGCTCACCAAGGGTAGCGGGATACCAAGAGACCCAGTACTTC. It is translated as CASSPRVAGYQETQYF. Drawing the rest from reference TRBV18 and TRBJ2-5, the complete variable domain is NAGVMQNPRHLVRRRGQEARLRCSPMKGHSHVYWYRQLPEEGLKFMVYLQKENIIDESGMPKERFSAEFPKEGPSILRIQQVVRGDSAAYFCASSPRVAGYQETQYFGPGTRLLVL.

The chain has TRBV7-3 and TRBJ2-1; D is uncertain. CDR1 and CDR2 (germline): SGHTA, FQGTGA. Trimming cost V 2 bases and J 5 bases, with 7 bases left between them. The CDR3 is made up of 13 amino acids. Here the CDR3 reads CASSLGLHNEQFF. In nucleotides, the CDR3 is TGTGCCAGCAGCTTAGGGCTGCACAATGAGCAGTTCTTC. Together with reference TRBV7-3 and TRBJ2-1, the CDR3 gives the full variable domain: GAGVSQTPSNKVTEKGKYVELRCDPISGHTALYWYRQSLGQGPEFLIYFQGTGAADDSGLPNDRFFAVRPEGSVSTLKIQRTERGDSAVYLCASSLGLHNEQFFGPGTRLTVL.